This T cell receptor (beta chain) was identified during a study of graft-versus-host responses after intestinal transplantation. Study context: Anti-thymocyte globulin induction, then tacrolimus and steroids for around 3 years, went to all recipients. Study-level results: The authors found GvH clones in recipient marrow, some appearing first in ileum or blood. Within the allografts of patients who had graft-donor T cell macrochimerism, graft-versus-host to host-versus-graft clonal ratios were high.

Repertoires were generated with immunoSEQ multiplex PCR, while TCRdb's copy carries only in-frame clones and drops some. The sample consists of around 12,000 clones, 80% to 95% of them appearing once. The V and J ends lost 0 bases and 2 bases respectively, with 5 bases between them. Germline CDR1 reads MRHNA; CDR2 reads SNTAGT. The CDR3 is 15 residues long. For this clone: What it binds is not known.

Source: PBMCs, taken approximately 960 days after intestinal transplantation. The clonotype originates from a human patient who received an intestinal transplant, so some T cells may come from the graft donor. The chain employs TRBV6-4 and TRBJ2-6, with D possibly TRBD2 on 5 matching bases. The CDR3, as DNA: TGTGCCAGCAGTGACTCCGGGACTGGGGCCAACGTCCTGACTTTC. This sequence encodes CASSDSGTGANVLTF.